The clone carrying this T cell receptor (beta chain) was observed at least ten times. Treatment described: skin biopsy from PPD injection site in Mantoux-positive individual. A UMI-containing oligonucleotide was joined by 3' ligation to the TCR cDNA template. Cells were not sorted; total RNA input targeted about 1 to 1000 ng. Trimming removed 5 bases at V and 8 bases at J, with 17 bases between. Germline V gives CDR1 SGHTA, CDR2 FQGNSA. The CDR3 loop spans 14 amino acids. These data are taken from a study of naive and memory T cell subsets. Ligated cDNA underwent four rounds of PCR with nested alpha and beta constant region primers and SP2. For blood and skin samples, reverse transcription used TCR alpha and beta constant primers. TCRdb redid the calling of the UMI-ligation and nested PCR reads with MiXCR, one entry per CDR3 protein. Of tens of thousands of distinct CDR3 sequences listed, more than 9.5% are singletons.

The TCR was taken from an adult in good health. Sequencing used skin, obtained from a tuberculin skin test site. The V call is TRBV7-2, the J call TRBJ2-3; either TRBD1 or TRBD2 may supply D (5 bases each). CDR3 region: CASSPTGPQGTQYF. CDR3 bases: TGTGCCAGCAGCCCGACGGGACCCCAGGGTACGCAGTATTTT.